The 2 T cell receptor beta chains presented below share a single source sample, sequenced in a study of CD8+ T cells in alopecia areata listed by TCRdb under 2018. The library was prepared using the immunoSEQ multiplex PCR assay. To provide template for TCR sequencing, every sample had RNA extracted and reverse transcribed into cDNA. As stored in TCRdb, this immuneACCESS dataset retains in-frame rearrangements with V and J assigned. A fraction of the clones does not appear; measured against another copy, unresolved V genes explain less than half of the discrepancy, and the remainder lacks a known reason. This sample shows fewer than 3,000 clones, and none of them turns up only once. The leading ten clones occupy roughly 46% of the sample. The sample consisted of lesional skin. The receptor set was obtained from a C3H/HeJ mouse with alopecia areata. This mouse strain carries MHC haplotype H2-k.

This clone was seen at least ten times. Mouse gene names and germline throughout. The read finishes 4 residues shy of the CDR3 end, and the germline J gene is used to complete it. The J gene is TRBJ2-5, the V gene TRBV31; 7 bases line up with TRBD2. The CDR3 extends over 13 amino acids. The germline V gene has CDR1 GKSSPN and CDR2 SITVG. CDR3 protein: CAWGPGGTDTQYF. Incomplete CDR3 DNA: TGTGCCTGGGGACCTGGGGGAACGGAC.

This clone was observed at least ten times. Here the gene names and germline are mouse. The covered CDR3 bases are TGTGCCAGCGGTGAGGGGGGCGCCACA. This sequence encodes CASGEGGAT. From start to end, the CDR3 is CASGEGGATEVFF. J is TRBJ1-1 and V is TRBV13-2; the D gene is possibly TRBD1 (6 bases). Read sequence stops 4 residues before the CDR3 end, and the germline J gene provides the missing end. Germline CDR1 is NNHNN and CDR2 is SYGAGS (reference sequence). The V end was cut by 2 bases, the J end by 4 bases, with 9 bases between. This CDR3 spans 13 amino acids.